The next 3 T cell receptor beta chains were all read from a single sample in a study of Ad26.COV2.S vaccination and SARS-CoV-2 variants (dated by TCRdb to 2020 to 2023). The sample's treatment or condition label, in plain terms: roughly 19 received Ad26.COV2.S at low or high dose, single or two shots; about 5 received placebo; per-sample allocation not given. For vaccine and placebo recipients, repertoires were sequenced using samples collected on day 63 after the first injection. Library preparation was by the immunoSEQ multiplex PCR assay. Held by TCRdb, this immuneACCESS table contains in-frame sequences only and omits some clones. Under half of the omission traces to an unresolved V gene where checked; the cause of the rest is unknown. Recorded for this sample are around 300,000 clones; 88% of them occurred a single time. The ten top clones hold around 6.4% of the sample. The sequencing here drew on peripheral blood, taken in a trial of Ad26.COV2.S vaccine versus placebo. All receptors come from a person between 18 and 60 years old who received the Ad26.COV2.S COVID-19 vaccine or a placebo.

J is TRBJ1-1 and V is TRBV4-3; a weak D match, TRBD1 (5 bases). The CDR3 is 19 amino acids. The germline V and J ends were trimmed by 0 bases and 10 bases, with 30 bases remaining between them. The germline V gene has CDR1 LGHNA and CDR2 YSLEER. The CDR3 loop is CASSQDYTRGQVQRGRAFF. CDR3 in DNA: TGCGCCAGCAGCCAAGATTATACTCGCGGTCAGGTTCAAAGGGGTCGAGCTTTCTTT.

The chain couples TRBV7-9 to TRBJ2-1, with 12 bases that match TRBD2. Germline values: CDR1 SEHNR, CDR2 FQNEAQ (reference sequence). There are 17 residues in the CDR3. V was clipped by 4 bases and J by 8 bases; unmatched bases: 12. The CDR3 region has the DNA TGTGCCAGCAGCTCCCGACTAGCGGGAGTGTTCGACCATGAGCAGTTCTTC. Translating gives CASSSRLAGVFDHEQFF.

V usage is TRBV5-6 and J usage is TRBJ2-1; the match to TRBD2 covers 7 bases. From germline, CDR1 is SGHDT and CDR2 YYEEEE. V shed 3 bases, J shed 10 bases, and the junction held 7 bases outside the gene matches. This CDR3 is 13 amino acids long. The CDR3 DNA sequence: TGTGCCAGCAGCTGGGAGGGCCGGGGAGAGCAGTTCTTC. Translating it yields CASSWEGRGEQFF. Supplemented by reference TRBV5-6 and TRBJ2-1, the full variable domain reads DAGVTQSPTHLIKTRGQQVTLRCSPKSGHDTVSWYQQALGQGPQFIFQYYEEEERQRGNFPDRFSGHQFPNYSSELNVNALLLGDSALYLCASSWEGRGEQFFGPGTRLTVL.